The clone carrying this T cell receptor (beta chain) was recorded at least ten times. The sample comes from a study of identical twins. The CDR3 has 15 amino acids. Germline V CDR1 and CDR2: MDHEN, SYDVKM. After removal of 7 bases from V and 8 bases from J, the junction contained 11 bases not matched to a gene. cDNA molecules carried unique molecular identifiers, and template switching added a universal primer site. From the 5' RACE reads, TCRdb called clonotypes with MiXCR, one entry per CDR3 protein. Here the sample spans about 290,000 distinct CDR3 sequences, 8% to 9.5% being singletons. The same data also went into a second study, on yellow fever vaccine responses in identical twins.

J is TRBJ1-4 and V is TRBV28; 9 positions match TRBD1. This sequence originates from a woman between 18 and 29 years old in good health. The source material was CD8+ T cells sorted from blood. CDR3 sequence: CASTLLQGAGEKLFF. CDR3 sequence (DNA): TGTGCCAGCACCCTCTTACAGGGGGCGGGGGAAAAACTGTTTTTT.